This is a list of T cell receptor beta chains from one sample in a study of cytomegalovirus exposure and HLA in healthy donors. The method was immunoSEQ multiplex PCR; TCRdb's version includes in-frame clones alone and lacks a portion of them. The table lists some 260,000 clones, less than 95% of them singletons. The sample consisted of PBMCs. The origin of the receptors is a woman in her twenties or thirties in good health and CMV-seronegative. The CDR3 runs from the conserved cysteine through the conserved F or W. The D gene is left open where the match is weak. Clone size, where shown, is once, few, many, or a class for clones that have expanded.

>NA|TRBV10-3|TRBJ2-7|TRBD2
TGTGCCATCAGGGCAGATAGCGGGAGAGGCTACGAGCAGTACTTC
CAIRADSGRGYEQYF
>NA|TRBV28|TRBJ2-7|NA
TGTGCCAGCAGTTTTAACCCGTCCTACGAGCAGTACTTC
CASSFNPSYEQYF
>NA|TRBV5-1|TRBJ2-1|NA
TGCGCCAGCAGCGGAGGAGGGGACTCCTACAATGAGCAGTTCTTC
CASSGGGDSYNEQFF
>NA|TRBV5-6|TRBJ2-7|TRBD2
TGTGCCAGCAGCTTGGGTAGCGGGAATTACGAGCAGTACTTC
CASSLGSGNYEQYF
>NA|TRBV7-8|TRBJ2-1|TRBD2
TGTGCCAGCAGCCCCGGGGTAGCGGGAGGGCCGGGCAATGAGCAGTTCTTC
CASSPGVAGGPGNEQFF
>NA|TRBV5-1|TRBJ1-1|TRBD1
TGCGCCAGCAGCTTCGGGACAGGGATGAACACTGAAGCTTTCTTT
CASSFGTGMNTEAFF
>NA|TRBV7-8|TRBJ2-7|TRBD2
TGTGCCAGCAGCTTACTCCTAGCGGGCTCTCACTACGAGCAGTACTTC
CASSLLLAGSHYEQYF
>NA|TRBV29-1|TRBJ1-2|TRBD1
TGCAGCGTTGGGACAGGCACCCTCTATGGCTACACCTTC
CSVGTGTLYGYTF
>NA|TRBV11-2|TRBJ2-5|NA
TGTGCCAGCAGCTTAGGATACGAGACCCAGTACTTC
CASSLGYETQYF
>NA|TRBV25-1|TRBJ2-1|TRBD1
TGTGCCAGCAGTATCCACGCGACAGGGGTCTACAATGAGCAGTTCTTC
CASSIHATGVYNEQFF
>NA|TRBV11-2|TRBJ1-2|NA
TGTGCCAGCAGCTTAGGACAGGCAGCCTATGGCTACACCTTC
CASSLGQAAYGYTF
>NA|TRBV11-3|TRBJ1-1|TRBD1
TGTGCCAGCAGCCCAGACGGGACAGAGGGAGCTTTCTTT
CASSPDGTEGAFF
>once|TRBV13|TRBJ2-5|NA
TGTGCCAGCAGTGGGGGAGAACAAGAGACCCAGTACTTC
CASSGGEQETQYF
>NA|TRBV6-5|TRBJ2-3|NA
TGTGCCAGCAGCCTCGGTCTGGTGGGAGATACGCAGTATTTT
CASSLGLVGDTQYF
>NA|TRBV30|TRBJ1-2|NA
TGTGCCTGGAGTGTCGGAACACCTAACTATGGCTACACCTTC
CAWSVGTPNYGYTF
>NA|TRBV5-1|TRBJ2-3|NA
TGCGCCAGCAGCTTGACGGCGGTCAGCACAGATACGCAGTATTTT
CASSLTAVSTDTQYF
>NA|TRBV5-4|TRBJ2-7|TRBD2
TGTGCCAGCAGCTGGGGGGGAGGGAACTACGAGCAGTACTTC
CASSWGGGNYEQYF
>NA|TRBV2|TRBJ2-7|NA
TGTGCCAGCACTGAAGGGCGAACCTACGAGCAGTACTTC
CASTEGRTYEQYF
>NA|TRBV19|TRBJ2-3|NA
TGTGCCACCCGAAGGGAGAGCACAGATACGCAGTATTTT
CATRRESTDTQYF
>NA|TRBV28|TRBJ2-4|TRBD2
TGTGCCAGCAGTTTAATGCCTAGCGGGAGGACAAACATTCAGTACTTC
CASSLMPSGRTNIQYF
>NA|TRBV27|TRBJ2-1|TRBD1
TGTGCCAGCAGTGCCGGGACAGGGGCCTACAATGAGCAGTTCTTC
CASSAGTGAYNEQFF
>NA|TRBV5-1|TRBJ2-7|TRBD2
TGCGCCAGCAGCTTGGGAACCGGGACTAGCGGCTCCTACGAGCAGTACTTC
CASSLGTGTSGSYEQYF
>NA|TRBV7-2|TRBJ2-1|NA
TGTGCAGGGGGGTCTCCTTCCTACAATGAGCAGTTCTTC
CAGGSPSYNEQFF
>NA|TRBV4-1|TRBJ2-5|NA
TGCGCCAGCAGCCAAGAAGGAGGGGGCGGAGAGACCCAGTACTTC
CASSQEGGGGETQYF
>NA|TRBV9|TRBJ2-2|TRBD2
TGTGCCAGCAGCGTAGGGGCGGGAGGGTATTACAGCGGGGAGCTGTTTTTT
CASSVGAGGYYSGELFF
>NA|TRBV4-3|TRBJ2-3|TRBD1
TGCGCCAGCAGCCAATGGACAGGGAGCACAGATACGCAGTATTTT
CASSQWTGSTDTQYF
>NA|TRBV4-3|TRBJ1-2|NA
TGCGCCAGCAGCCAATCACACTCAAGATTGGGTCAGAACTATGGCTACACCTTC
CASSQSHSRLGQNYGYTF
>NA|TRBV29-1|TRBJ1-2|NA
TGCAGCGTTGAAGATCCGAGCCGTCCCTATGGCTACACCTTC
CSVEDPSRPYGYTF
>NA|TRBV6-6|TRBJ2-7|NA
TGTGCCAGCAGTTACTCAATTTTACACGAGCAGTACTTC
CASSYSILHEQYF
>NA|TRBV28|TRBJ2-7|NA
TGTGCCAGCAGTTCGCCCCCCGCGACAGGGGGCCTAGCGGGAGATCACTACGAGCAGTACTTC
CASSSPPATGGLAGDHYEQYF
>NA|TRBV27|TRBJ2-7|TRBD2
TGTGCCAGCAGTCCGACTACAGGACTAGCGGGAGGGTACGAGCAGTACTTC
CASSPTTGLAGGYEQYF
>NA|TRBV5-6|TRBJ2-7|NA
TGTGCCAGCAGCCCAGCGGTGGACAACGAGCAGTACTTC
CASSPAVDNEQYF
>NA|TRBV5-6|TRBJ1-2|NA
TGTGCCAGCAGCTTGGGACAGAGTAGGGTCCTCGGCTACACCTTC
CASSLGQSRVLGYTF
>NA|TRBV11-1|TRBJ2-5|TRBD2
TGTGCCAGCAGCCCCCGAGCGGGAGGAATCCGACATGCAGCGTACTTC
CASSPRAGGIRHAAYF
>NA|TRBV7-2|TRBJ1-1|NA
TGTGCCAGCAGCTTCACAGGGTCACGGGCTTTCTTT
CASSFTGSRAFF
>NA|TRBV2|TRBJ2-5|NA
TGTGCCAGCAGTGGTGACAGAATACAAGAGACCCAGTACTTC
CASSGDRIQETQYF
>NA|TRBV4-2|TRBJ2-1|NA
TGTGCCAGCAGCCAAGGGGACTTCTATGAGCAGTTCTTC
CASSQGDFYEQFF
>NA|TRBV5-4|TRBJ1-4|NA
TGTGCCAGCAGCTTCGGGGGTAGTAATGAAAAACTGTTTTTT
CASSFGGSNEKLFF
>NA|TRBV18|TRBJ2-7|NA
TGTGCCAGCTCACCGACAGGAGTCCTGACCTACGAGCAGTACTTC
CASSPTGVLTYEQYF
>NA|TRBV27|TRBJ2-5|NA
TGTGCCACGGACCATGGCTACAGGCTTTCCCAAGAGACCCAGTACTTC
CATDHGYRLSQETQYF
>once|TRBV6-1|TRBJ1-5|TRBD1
TGTGCCAGCAGCAACAGGGGTTTGAGCAATCAGCCCCAGCATTTT
CASSNRGLSNQPQHF
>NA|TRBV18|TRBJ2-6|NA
TGTGCCAGCCAAGCACCTGGGGCCAACGTCCTGACTTTC
CASQAPGANVLTF
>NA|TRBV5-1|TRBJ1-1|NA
TGCGCCAGCAGCAAACGGACGGGGAACACTGAAGCTTTCTTT
CASSKRTGNTEAFF
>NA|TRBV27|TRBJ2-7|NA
TGTGCCAGCAGTTATACAGAGGCCTACGAGCAGTACTTC
CASSYTEAYEQYF
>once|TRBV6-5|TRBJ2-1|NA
TGTGCCAGCACCGATTCGCACTCCTACAATGAGCAGTTCTTC
CASTDSHSYNEQFF
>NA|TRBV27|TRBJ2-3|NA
TGTGCCAGCAGTTTCATTTCTCCAGCCCCTAGCACAGATACGCAGTATTTT
CASSFISPAPSTDTQYF
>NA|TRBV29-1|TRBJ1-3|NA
TGCAGCGTTGAATCCGGAAACACCATATATTTT
CSVESGNTIYF
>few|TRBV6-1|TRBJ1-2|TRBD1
TGTGCCAGCAGTGATGACAGGGGGCTTGGAGGCTACACCTTC
CASSDDRGLGGYTF
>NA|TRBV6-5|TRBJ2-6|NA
TGTGCCAGCAGTTACTCCACGGATGGGGCCAACGTCCTGACTTTC
CASSYSTDGANVLTF
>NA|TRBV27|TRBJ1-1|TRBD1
TGTGCCAGCAGGGCCCAGGGGGGAGCTTTCTTT
CASRAQGGAFF
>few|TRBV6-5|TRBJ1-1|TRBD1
TGTGCCAGCAGCCAGGGGGACAGTAGAGCTTTCTTT
CASSQGDSRAFF
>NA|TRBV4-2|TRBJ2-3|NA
TGTGCCAGCAGCCCCCTGGGTGGGGTAAGGTCAGATACGCAGTATTTT
CASSPLGGVRSDTQYF
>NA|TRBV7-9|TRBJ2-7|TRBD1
TGTGCCAGCAGCCCCACTACAGGGGCAGAGTACGAGCAGTACTTC
CASSPTTGAEYEQYF
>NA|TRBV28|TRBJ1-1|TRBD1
TGTGCCAGCAGTGGACAGGGGTATACTGAAGCTTTCTTT
CASSGQGYTEAFF
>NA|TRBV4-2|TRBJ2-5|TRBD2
TGTGCCAGCAGCCCTCGACTAGCGGGAGGACTAGAGACCCAGTACTTC
CASSPRLAGGLETQYF
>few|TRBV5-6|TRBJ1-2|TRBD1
TGTGCCAGCAGGCGCCCCGGGACAGGGGGCAACTATGGCTACACCTTC
CASRRPGTGGNYGYTF
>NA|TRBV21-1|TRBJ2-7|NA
TGTGCCAGCAGACTAGCGGTCCCGAGAATCTACGAGCAGTACTTC
CASRLAVPRIYEQYF
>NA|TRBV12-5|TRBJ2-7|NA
TGTGCTAGTGGTTTAGGACAGAGCTCCTACGAGCAGTACTTC
CASGLGQSSYEQYF
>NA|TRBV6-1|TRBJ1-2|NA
TGTGCCAGCAGTGAAGCGGGGGGGACTATGGGTGGCTACACCTTC
CASSEAGGTMGGYTF